These 2 T cell receptor beta chains originate from one sample sequenced in a study of shared clonotypes between healthy human individuals. Produced via immunoSEQ multiplex PCR; TCRdb's table is partial and in-frame only. The sample shows roughly 500,000 clones, 60% to 85% of them seen only once. The sequencing sample was made of PBMCs. The source of these receptors is a woman aged 35 to 49 in good health. Some clones in this sample may be carry-over from other donors' samples.

This clone was recorded at least ten times. V is TRBV7-9 and J is TRBJ2-7; D is possibly TRBD1 (6 bases). The length of the CDR3 is 11 residues. Germline assignment: CDR1 SEHNR and CDR2 FQNEAQ (reference sequence). V lost 5 bases and J lost 4, with 6 bases in between. The CDR3 region is CASSGQYEQYF. DNA for the CDR3: TGTGCCAGCAGCGGACAGTACGAGCAGTACTTC.

V is TRBV7-3 and J is TRBJ2-5; perhaps TRBD1 as D (6 bases). CDR1 and CDR2 from the germline V gene are SGHTA and FQGTGA. The V end lost 3 bases, the J end lost 9 bases, and 17 bases lay between the germline ends. This CDR3 region has 14 residues. The CDR3 DNA follows: TGTGCCAGCAGCTTCTCAGGGGATGCAGGGGCCCAGTACTTC. It codes for CASSFSGDAGAQYF.